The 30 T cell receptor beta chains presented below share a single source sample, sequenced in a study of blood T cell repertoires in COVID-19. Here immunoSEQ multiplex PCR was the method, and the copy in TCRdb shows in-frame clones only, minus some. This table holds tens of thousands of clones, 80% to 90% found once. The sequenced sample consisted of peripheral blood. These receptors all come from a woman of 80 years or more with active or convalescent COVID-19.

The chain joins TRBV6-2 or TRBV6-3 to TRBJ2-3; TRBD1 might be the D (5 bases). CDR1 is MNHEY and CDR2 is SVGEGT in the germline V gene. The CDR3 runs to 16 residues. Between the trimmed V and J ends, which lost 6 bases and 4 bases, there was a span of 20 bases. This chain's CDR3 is CASSSLVGPGADTQYF. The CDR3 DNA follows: TGTGCCAGCAGCTCCCTCGTGGGGCCTGGGGCAGATACGCAGTATTTT.

CDR3 sequence: CASSQETQRRLFF. CDR3 coding DNA: TGCGCCAGCAGCCAAGAAACCCAAAGGAGACTGTTTTTT. V is TRBV4-3 and J is TRBJ1-4; D not certain. Germline values: CDR1 LGHNA, CDR2 YSLEER. CDR3 length equals 13 residues. V lost 0 bases and J lost 13, with 12 bases in between.

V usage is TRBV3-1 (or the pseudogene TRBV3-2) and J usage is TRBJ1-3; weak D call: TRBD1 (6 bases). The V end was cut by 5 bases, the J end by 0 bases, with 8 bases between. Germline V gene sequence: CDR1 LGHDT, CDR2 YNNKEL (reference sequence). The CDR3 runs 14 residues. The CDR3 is CASSYRDSGNTIYF. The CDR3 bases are TGTGCCAGCAGCTACAGGGACTCTGGAAACACCATATATTTT.

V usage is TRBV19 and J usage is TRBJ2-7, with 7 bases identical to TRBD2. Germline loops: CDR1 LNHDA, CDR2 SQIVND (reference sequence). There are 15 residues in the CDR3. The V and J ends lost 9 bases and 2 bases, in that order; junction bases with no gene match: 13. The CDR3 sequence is CASSPPLADAYEQYF. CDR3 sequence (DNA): TGTGCCAGCTCCCCCCCCCTAGCGGACGCCTACGAGCAGTACTTC.

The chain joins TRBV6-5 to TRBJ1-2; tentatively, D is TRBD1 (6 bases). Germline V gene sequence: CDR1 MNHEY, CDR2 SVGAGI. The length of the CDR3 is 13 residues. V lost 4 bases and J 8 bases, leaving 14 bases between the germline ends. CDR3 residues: CASSSLPDRGYTF. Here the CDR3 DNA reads TGTGCCAGCAGTTCACTCCCGGACAGAGGCTACACCTTC.

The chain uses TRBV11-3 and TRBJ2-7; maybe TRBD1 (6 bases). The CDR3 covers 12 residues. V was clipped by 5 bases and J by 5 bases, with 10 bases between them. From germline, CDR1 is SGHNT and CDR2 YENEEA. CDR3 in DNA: TGTGCCAGCAGCCTGCGGACAGACGAGCAGTACTTC. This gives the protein CASSLRTDEQYF.

For the CDR3, the DNA is TGTGCCAGCAGCCAAGTGGCGGGTGCTAACTATGGCTACACCTTC. Its translation: CASSQVAGANYGYTF. The gene calls are TRBV14 and TRBJ1-2; D unclear. CDR1 SGHDN and CDR2 FVKESK come from the germline V gene. There are 15 residues in the CDR3. V shed 1 base and J shed 0 bases, with 9 bases lying between them.

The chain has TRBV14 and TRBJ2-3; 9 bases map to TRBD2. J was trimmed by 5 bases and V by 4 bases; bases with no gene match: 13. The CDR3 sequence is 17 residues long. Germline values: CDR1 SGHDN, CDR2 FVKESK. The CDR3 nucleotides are TGTGCCAGCAGCCGGGAGCGGGGGGCCGGCCGGGGAGATACGCAGTATTTT. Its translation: CASSRERGAGRGDTQYF.

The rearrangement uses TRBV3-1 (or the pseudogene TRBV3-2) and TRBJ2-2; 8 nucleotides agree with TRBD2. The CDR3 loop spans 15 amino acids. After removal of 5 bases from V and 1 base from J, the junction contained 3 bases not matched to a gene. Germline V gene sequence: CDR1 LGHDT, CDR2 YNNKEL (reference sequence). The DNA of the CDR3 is TGTGCCAGCAGCTCAAGCGGGAGGAACACCGGGGAGCTGTTTTTT. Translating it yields CASSSSGRNTGELFF.

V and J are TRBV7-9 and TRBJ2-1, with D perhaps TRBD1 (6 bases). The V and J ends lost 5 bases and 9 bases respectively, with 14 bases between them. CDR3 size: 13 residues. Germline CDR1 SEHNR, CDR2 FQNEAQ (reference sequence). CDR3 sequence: CASSTTGFSEQFF. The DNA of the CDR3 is TGTGCCAGCAGCACTACAGGGTTCAGTGAGCAGTTCTTC.

The CDR3 coding sequence is TGTGCCAGCAGTGAAGCCCAGGGAGGAGGGGAGACCCAGTACTTC. Its translation: CASSEAQGGGETQYF. The chain couples TRBV6-1 to TRBJ2-5; D perhaps matches TRBD2 (6 bases). The CDR3 runs to 15 residues. Between the trimmed V and J ends, which lost 0 bases and 5 bases, there was a span of 13 bases. Germline assignment: CDR1 MNHNS and CDR2 SASEGT.

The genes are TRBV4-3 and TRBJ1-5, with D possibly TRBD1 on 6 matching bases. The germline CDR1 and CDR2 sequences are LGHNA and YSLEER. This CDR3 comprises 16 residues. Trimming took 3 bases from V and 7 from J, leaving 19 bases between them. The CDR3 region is CASSHGYRDQEQPQHF. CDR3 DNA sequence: TGCGCCAGCAGCCACGGGTACAGGGATCAGGAACAGCCCCAGCATTTT.

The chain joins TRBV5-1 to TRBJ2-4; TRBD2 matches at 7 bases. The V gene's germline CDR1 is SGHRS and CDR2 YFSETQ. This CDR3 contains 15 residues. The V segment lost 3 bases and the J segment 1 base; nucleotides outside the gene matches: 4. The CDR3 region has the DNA TGCGCCAGCAGCTGGACCGGGGGGGCCAAAAACATTCAGTACTTC. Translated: CASSWTGGAKNIQYF.

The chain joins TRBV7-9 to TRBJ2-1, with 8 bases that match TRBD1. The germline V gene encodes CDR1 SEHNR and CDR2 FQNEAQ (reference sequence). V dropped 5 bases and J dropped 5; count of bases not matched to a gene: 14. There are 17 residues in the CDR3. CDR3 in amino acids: CASSHRDRKLPNNEQFF. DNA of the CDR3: TGTGCCAGCAGCCACCGGGACAGGAAACTCCCCAACAATGAGCAGTTCTTC.

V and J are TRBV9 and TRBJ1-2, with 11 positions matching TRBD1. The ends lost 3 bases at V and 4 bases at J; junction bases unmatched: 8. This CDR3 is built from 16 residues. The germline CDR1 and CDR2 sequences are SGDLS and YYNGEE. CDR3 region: CASSAGSDRGPYGYTF. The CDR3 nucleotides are TGTGCCAGCAGCGCCGGTTCGGACAGGGGGCCCTATGGCTACACCTTC.

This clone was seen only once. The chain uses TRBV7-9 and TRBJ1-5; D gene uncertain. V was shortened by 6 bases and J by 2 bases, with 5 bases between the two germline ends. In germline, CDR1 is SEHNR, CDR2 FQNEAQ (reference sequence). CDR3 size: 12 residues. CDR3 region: CASSFGNQPQHF. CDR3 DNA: TGTGCCAGCAGTTTCGGCAATCAGCCCCAGCATTTT. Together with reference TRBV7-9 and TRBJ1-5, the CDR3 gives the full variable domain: DTGVSQNPRHKITKRGQNVTFRCDPISEHNRLYWYRQTLGQGPEFLTYFQNEAQLEKSRLLSDRFSAERPKGSFSTLEIQRTEQGDSAMYLCASSFGNQPQHFGDGTRLSIL.

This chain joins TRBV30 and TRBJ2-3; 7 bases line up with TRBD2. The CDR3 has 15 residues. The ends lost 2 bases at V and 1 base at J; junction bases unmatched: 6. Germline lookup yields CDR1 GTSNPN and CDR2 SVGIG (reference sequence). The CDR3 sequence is CAWSMASGRTDTQYF. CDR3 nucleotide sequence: TGTGCCTGGAGTATGGCTAGCGGCCGCACAGATACGCAGTATTTT. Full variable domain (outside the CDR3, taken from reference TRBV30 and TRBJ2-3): SQTIHQWPATLVQPVGSPLSLECTVEGTSNPNLYWYRQAAGRGLQLLFYSVGIGQISSEVPQNLSASRPQDRQFILSSKKLLLSDSGFYLCAWSMASGRTDTQYFGPGTRLTVL.

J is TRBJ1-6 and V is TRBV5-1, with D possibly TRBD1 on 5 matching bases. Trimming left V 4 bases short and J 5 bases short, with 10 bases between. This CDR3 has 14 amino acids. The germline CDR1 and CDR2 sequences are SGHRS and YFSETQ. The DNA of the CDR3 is TGCGCCAGCAGCCTGGACACAGATAATTCACCCCTCCACTTT. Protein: CASSLDTDNSPLHF.

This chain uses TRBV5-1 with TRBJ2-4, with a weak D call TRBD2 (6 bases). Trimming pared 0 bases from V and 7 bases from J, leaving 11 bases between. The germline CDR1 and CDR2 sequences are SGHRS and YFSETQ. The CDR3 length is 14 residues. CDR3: CASSLVMGGNIQYF. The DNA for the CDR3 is TGCGCCAGCAGCTTGGTCATGGGGGGTAACATTCAGTACTTC.

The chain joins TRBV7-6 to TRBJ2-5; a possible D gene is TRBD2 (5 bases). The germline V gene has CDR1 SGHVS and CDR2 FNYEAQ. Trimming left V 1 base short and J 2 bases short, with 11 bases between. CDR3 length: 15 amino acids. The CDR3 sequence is CASSLETGKQETQYF. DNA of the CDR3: TGTGCCAGCAGCTTAGAGACGGGAAAACAAGAGACCCAGTACTTC.

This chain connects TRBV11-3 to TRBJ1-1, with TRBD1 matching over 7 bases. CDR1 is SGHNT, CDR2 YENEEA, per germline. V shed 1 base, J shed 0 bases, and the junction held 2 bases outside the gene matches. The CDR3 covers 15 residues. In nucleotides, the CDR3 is TGTGCCAGCAGCTTAGCGGGACAGATGAACACTGAAGCTTTCTTT. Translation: CASSLAGQMNTEAFF.

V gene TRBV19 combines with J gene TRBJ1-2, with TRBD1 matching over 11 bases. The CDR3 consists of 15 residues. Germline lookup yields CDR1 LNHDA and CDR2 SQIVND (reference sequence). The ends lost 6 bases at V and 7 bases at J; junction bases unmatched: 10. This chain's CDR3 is CASRVSGQGAGGYTF. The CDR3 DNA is TGTGCCAGTAGAGTATCAGGACAGGGGGCGGGTGGCTACACCTTC.

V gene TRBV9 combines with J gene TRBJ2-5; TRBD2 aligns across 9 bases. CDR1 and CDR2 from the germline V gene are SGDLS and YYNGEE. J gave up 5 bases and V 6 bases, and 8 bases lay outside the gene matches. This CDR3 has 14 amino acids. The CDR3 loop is CASTSGTSRETQYF. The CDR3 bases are TGTGCCAGCACCTCCGGGACTAGCAGGGAGACCCAGTACTTC.

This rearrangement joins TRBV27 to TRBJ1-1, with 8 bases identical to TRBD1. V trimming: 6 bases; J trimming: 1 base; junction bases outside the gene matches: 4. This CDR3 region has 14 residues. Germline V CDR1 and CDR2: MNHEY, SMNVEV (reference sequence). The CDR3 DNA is TGTGCCAGCAGACCTGACAGGGGGAACACTGAAGCTTTCTTT. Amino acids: CASRPDRGNTEAFF.

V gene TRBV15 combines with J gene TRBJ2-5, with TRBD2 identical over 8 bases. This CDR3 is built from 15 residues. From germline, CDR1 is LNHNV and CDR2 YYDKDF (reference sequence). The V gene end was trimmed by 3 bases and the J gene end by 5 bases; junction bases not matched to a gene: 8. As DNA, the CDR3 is TGTGCCACCAGCAGGGCCCCGGGCGGGAGGGAGACCCAGTACTTC. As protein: CATSRAPGGRETQYF.

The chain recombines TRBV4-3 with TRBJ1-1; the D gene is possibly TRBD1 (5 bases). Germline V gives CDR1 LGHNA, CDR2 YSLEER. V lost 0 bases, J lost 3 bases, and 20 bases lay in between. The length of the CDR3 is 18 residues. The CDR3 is CASSQDIAGSGGDTEAFF. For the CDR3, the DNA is TGCGCCAGCAGCCAAGATATAGCAGGGAGTGGGGGGGACACTGAAGCTTTCTTT.

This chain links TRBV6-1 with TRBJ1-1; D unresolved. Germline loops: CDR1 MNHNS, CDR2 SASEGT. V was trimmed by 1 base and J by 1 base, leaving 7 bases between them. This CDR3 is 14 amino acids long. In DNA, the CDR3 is TGTGCCAGCAGTGAAGGCGGCCCGAACACTGAAGCTTTCTTT. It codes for CASSEGGPNTEAFF.

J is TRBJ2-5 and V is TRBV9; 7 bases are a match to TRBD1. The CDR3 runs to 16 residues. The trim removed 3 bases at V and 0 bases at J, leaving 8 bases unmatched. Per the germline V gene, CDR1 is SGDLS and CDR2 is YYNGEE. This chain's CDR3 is CASSAGLQGYQETQYF. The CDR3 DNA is TGTGCCAGCAGCGCGGGGTTACAGGGGTACCAAGAGACCCAGTACTTC.

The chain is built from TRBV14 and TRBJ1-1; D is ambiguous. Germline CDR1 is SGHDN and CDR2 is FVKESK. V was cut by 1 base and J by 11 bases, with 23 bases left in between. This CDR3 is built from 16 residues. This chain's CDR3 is CASSQGLLIGRRIAFF. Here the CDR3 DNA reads TGTGCCAGCAGCCAAGGGCTTCTTATCGGCAGGAGGATCGCTTTCTTT. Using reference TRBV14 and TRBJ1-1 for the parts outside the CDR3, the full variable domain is EAGVTQFPSHSVIEKGQTVTLRCDPISGHDNLYWYRRVMGKEIKFLLHFVKESKQDESGMPNNRFLAERTGGTYSTLKVQPAELEDSGVYFCASSQGLLIGRRIAFFGQGTRLTVV.

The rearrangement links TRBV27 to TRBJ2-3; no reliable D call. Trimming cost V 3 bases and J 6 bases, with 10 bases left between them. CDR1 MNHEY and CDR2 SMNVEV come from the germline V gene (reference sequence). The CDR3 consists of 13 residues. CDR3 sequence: CASSFWYGDTQYF. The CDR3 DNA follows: TGTGCCAGCAGTTTCTGGTACGGGGATACGCAGTATTTT.